Listed below are T cell receptor beta chains from one sample, sequenced in a study of T cell changes during pregnancy in multiple sclerosis. Clones were sequenced by immunoSEQ multiplex PCR, and TCRdb holds only the in-frame ones, with some missing. This sample yields 50,000 to 65,000 clones, of which about 91% are seen a single time; around 1.8% belongs to the top ten. Sequencing was performed on peripheral blood, taken after pregnancy. Source of these receptors: a female donor with multiple sclerosis, enrolled in a pregnancy study. CDR3s include the opening cysteine and the closing phenylalanine or tryptophan. D genes are given only for firm matches. Rows give clone size only sometimes, using once, few, many, or a class for an expanded clone.

D	V	size	J	CDR3	DNA
-	TRBV6-9	-	TRBJ2-2	CASQIGVRVFFTGELFF	TGTGCCTCCCAGATAGGGGTCAGGGTCTTTTTCACCGGGGAGCTGTTTTTT
TRBD1	TRBV19	-	TRBJ2-2	CASTRTGGNTGELFF	TGTGCCAGTACCCGGACAGGGGGTAACACCGGGGAGCTGTTTTTT
TRBD2	TRBV5-1	-	TRBJ2-7	CASSLAGSGGAGSYEQYF	TGCGCCAGCAGCTTGGCTGGTAGCGGGGGGGCTGGGTCCTACGAGCAGTACTTC
TRBD1	TRBV5-1	-	TRBJ2-7	CASSKTGQGKGEQYF	TGCGCCAGCAGCAAAACGGGACAGGGGAAAGGGGAGCAGTACTTC
TRBD2	TRBV2	-	TRBJ2-7	CASRVISGGEYF	TGTGCCAGCAGGGTGATTTCGGGGGGGGAGTACTTC
TRBD1	TRBV27	-	TRBJ1-1	CASRRTGSTEAFF	TGTGCCAGCAGGAGGACAGGGTCGACTGAAGCTTTCTTT
TRBD1	TRBV28	-	TRBJ1-3	CASSSSGTGTNSIYF	TGTGCCAGCAGTTCCTCCGGGACAGGGACGAACTCCATATATTTT
TRBD1	TRBV6-4	-	TRBJ2-3	CASSESPGGNTQYF	TGTGCCAGCAGTGAGTCCCCAGGGGGCAATACGCAGTATTTT
-	TRBV2	once	TRBJ2-1	CASMWSGFGNEQFF	TGTGCCAGCATGTGGTCAGGGTTTGGTAATGAGCAGTTCTTC
TRBD1	TRBV6-7	-	TRBJ1-3	CASSYYNLDRGLGVGNTIYF	TGTGCCAGCAGTTATTATAATCTGGACAGGGGGCTCGGAGTTGGGAACACCATATATTTT
-	TRBV4-3	-	TRBJ2-1	CASSQVGQGYNEQFF	TGCGCCAGCAGCCAAGTTGGCCAGGGGTACAATGAGCAGTTCTTC